This T cell receptor (beta chain) comes out of a study of monozygotic twins with inflammatory bowel disease. The CDR3 consists of 14 residues. The germline gives CDR1 MNHEY, CDR2 SVGAGI. TCRdb re-called the 5' RACE reads; every CDR3 protein appears as one record, without DNA. The sample includes about 43,000 distinct CDR3 sequences. The chain has TRBV6-5 and TRBJ1-2; the TRBD1 assignment by TCRdb is unverifiable without DNA. The receptor comes from a human donor with ulcerative colitis or Crohn's disease, or a healthy co-twin of an affected twin (not recorded which). The sequenced material came from blood. Here the CDR3 reads CASSRGEMKAGYTF.